Below are 32 T cell receptor beta chains sequenced from a single sample in a study of neurological immune-mediated disorders. TCRdb passed the 5' RACE reads through MiXCR, listing each CDR3 protein once. Of some 60,000 distinct CDR3 sequences in the sample, roughly 4.8% were seen once. Sequencing used PBMCs. The receptors were gathered from a woman aged 45-60 years with multiple sclerosis.

This clonotype was seen many times. The V and J genes are TRBV19 and TRBJ2-2; 12 positions agree with TRBD1. The CDR3 sequence is 15 residues long. Germline loops: CDR1 LNHDA, CDR2 SQIVND (reference sequence). V lost 5 bases, J lost 4 bases, and 2 bases stayed unmatched. The CDR3 DNA reads TGTGCCAGTAGTGGGACAGGGGGCAGCACCGGGGAGCTGTTTTTT. Translating it yields CASSGTGGSTGELFF.

This clonotype occurred a few times. The chain carries TRBV12-3 or TRBV12-4 and TRBJ1-5, with a weak D call TRBD1 (5 bases). V lost 8 bases to trimming and J lost 2 bases, with 10 bases between them. This CDR3 is built from 13 residues. The CDR3: CASLGGGNQPQHF. The CDR3 nucleotides read TGTGCCAGCCTAGGAGGGGGCAATCAGCCCCAGCATTTT.

This clonotype was counted ten times or more. The chain links TRBV5-6 to TRBJ1-6; 9 bases match TRBD1. There are 16 residues in the CDR3. Germline assignment: CDR1 SGHDT and CDR2 YYEEEE. The V gene end was trimmed by 4 bases and the J gene end by 14 bases; junction bases not matched to a gene: 16. DNA of the CDR3: TGTGCCAGCAGCCCCGCCGGCGGGACAGGGCGTCGGGCCCTCCACTTT. It translates to CASSPAGGTGRRALHF. The full variable domain, completed using reference TRBV5-6 and TRBJ1-6, is DAGVTQSPTHLIKTRGQQVTLRCSPKSGHDTVSWYQQALGQGPQFIFQYYEEEERQRGNFPDRFSGHQFPNYSSELNVNALLLGDSALYLCASSPAGGTGRRALHFGNGTRLTVT.

This clonotype was recorded many times. This chain joins TRBV18 and TRBJ2-7; TRBD1 agrees at 9 bases. V lost 3 bases and J lost 7; bases outside the gene matches: 4. This CDR3 has 13 amino acids. CDR1 is KGHSH and CDR2 is LQKENI in the germline V gene. CDR3 nucleotide sequence: TGTGCCAGCTCACCGGGGACAGGGCAAGAGCAGTACTTC. As protein: CASSPGTGQEQYF.

CDR3 sequence: CSGHTKGNGELFF. CDR3 bases: TGCAGTGGCCATACAAAGGGTAACGGGGAGCTGTTTTTT. This sequence joins TRBV20-1 and TRBJ2-2; the D is unclear. The CDR3 runs 13 residues. V shed 7 bases and J shed 7 bases, with 16 bases lying between them. Germline CDR1 reads DFQATT; CDR2 reads SNEGSKA (reference sequence).

This clonotype was observed a few times. This chain uses TRBV27 with TRBJ2-3, with D hard to call. Looked up from germline, CDR1 is MNHEY and CDR2 is SMNVEV (reference sequence). V lost 3 bases, J lost 0 bases, and 10 bases lay in between. This CDR3 is built from 15 residues. CDR3 in DNA: TGTGCCAGCAGTTTTCAGACCCGAAGCACAGATACGCAGTATTTT. Translating gives CASSFQTRSTDTQYF.

This clonotype showed up many times. The V gene is TRBV5-1, the J gene TRBJ2-3; no reliable D call. V lost 1 base and J lost 2, with 8 bases in between. Per germline, CDR1 SGHRS and CDR2 YFSETQ. The CDR3 length is 14 residues. CDR3 residues: CASSLRSDTDTQYF. The CDR3 DNA reads as TGCGCCAGCAGCTTGCGCAGTGACACAGATACGCAGTATTTT.

V usage is TRBV6-6 and J usage is TRBJ2-5; D not certain. V lost 0 bases and J lost 1, with 9 bases in between. The CDR3 covers 15 residues. Germline loops: CDR1 MNHNY, CDR2 SVGAGI (reference sequence). This CDR3 reads CASSYSAGTQETQYF. CDR3 bases: TGTGCCAGCAGTTACTCGGCAGGAACCCAAGAGACCCAGTACTTC.

Many counts were recorded for this clonotype. The V gene is TRBV7-6, the J gene TRBJ1-3, with D tentatively TRBD1 (5 bases). The germline CDR1 and CDR2 sequences are SGHVS and FNYEAQ. Trimming cost V 1 base and J 4 bases, with 8 bases left between them. The CDR3 contains 14 residues. The CDR3 nucleotides are TGTGCCAGCAGCTTAGGCAGGGCCGGAAACACCATATATTTT. Protein sequence: CASSLGRAGNTIYF.

The sample holds many counts of this clonotype. At one end the junction does not follow the germline gene, possibly because of a read error. This chain links TRBV7-2 with TRBJ1-1; D is perhaps TRBD1 (6 bases). CDR3 length: 13 residues. CDR1 is SGHTA, CDR2 FQGNSA, per germline. In DNA, the CDR3 is TGTGCCAGCAGGTTAGGACAGCCCACTGAAGCTTTCTTT. It yields the protein CASRLGQPTEAFF. Drawing the rest from reference TRBV7-2 and TRBJ1-1, the complete variable domain is GAGVSQSPSNKVTEKGKDVELRCDPISGHTALYWYRQSLGQGLEFLIYFQGNSAPDKSGLPSDRFSAERTGGSVSTLTIQRTQQEDSAVYLCASRLGQPTEAFFGQGTRLTVV.

This clonotype was recorded many times. This rearrangement joins TRBV7-9 to TRBJ2-5; tentatively, D is TRBD1 (6 bases). Trimming left V 5 bases short and J 3 bases short, with 13 bases between. CDR1 is SEHNR and CDR2 is FQNEAQ in the germline V gene (reference sequence). This CDR3 is built from 14 residues. CDR3 protein: CASSENTGKETQYF. The CDR3 DNA is TGTGCCAGCAGCGAAAACACAGGGAAAGAGACCCAGTACTTC.

This clonotype was counted ten times or more. The V and J genes are TRBV7-2 and TRBJ2-3; D not certain. V lost 3 bases and J lost 0, with 10 bases in between. The CDR3 length is 15 residues. CDR1 SGHTA and CDR2 FQGNSA come from the germline V gene. In DNA, the CDR3 is TGTGCCAGCAGCTTCGACTCATTAAGCACAGATACGCAGTATTTT. Protein: CASSFDSLSTDTQYF.

This sequence joins TRBV5-5 and TRBJ2-3; D unresolved. Trimming took 0 bases from V and 1 from J, leaving 6 bases between them. Germline V gene lookup returns CDR1 SGHKS and CDR2 YYEKEE (reference sequence). The CDR3 is made up of 14 amino acids. CDR3 amino acids: CASSLGSRTDTQYF. DNA of the CDR3: TGTGCCAGCAGCTTGGGTAGCCGCACAGATACGCAGTATTTT.

In its sample, this clonotype was seen many times. V is TRBV12-3 or TRBV12-4 and J is TRBJ1-1, with D possibly TRBD1 on 5 matching bases. This CDR3 has 13 amino acids. Trimming cost V 5 bases and J 3 bases, with 10 bases left between them. The CDR3 nucleotides read TGTGCCAGCAGTACCCGAGGGGACACTGAAGCTTTCTTT. This gives the protein CASSTRGDTEAFF.

This clonotype was found a few times. In DNA, the CDR3 is TGTGCCATCAGTGTCGCAATTGGGACTGGGGCCAACGTCCTGACTTTC. This encodes CAISVAIGTGANVLTF. The chain links TRBV10-3 to TRBJ2-6; D not resolved. The CDR3 loop spans 16 amino acids. V was pared by 4 bases and J by 2 bases, with 12 bases between. CDR1 and CDR2 (germline): ENHRY, SYGVKD.

This clonotype has ten or more counts. The V gene is TRBV2, the J gene TRBJ2-3, with D perhaps matching TRBD1 (6 bases). Trimming left V 2 bases short and J 2 bases short, with 8 bases between. CDR3 length: 14 amino acids. Germline CDR1 SNHLY, CDR2 FYNNEI. CDR3 loop: CASSENRDTDTQYF. The CDR3 DNA sequence: TGTGCCAGCAGTGAAAACAGGGACACAGATACGCAGTATTTT.

This clonotype was counted at least ten times. The rearrangement joins TRBV6-1 to TRBJ2-3; TRBD1 agrees at 7 bases. The CDR3 is made up of 16 amino acids. Germline CDR1 and CDR2: MNHNS and SASEGT. After removal of 7 bases from V and 5 bases from J, the junction contained 15 bases not matched to a gene. The CDR3 reads CASKNRGPNRGDTQYF. The CDR3 DNA is TGTGCCAGCAAGAACAGGGGACCGAACCGGGGAGATACGCAGTATTTT.

This clonotype was found a few times. An end of the junction differs from the germline gene, which may be a read error. The V and J genes are TRBV10-1 and TRBJ1-5, with D uncertain. The CDR3 runs to 17 residues. Germline V gene sequence: CDR1 WNHNN, CDR2 SYGVQD (reference sequence). CDR3 in amino acids: CASRIKGKTNSNQPQNF. In nucleotides, the CDR3 is TGCGCCAGCAGAATCAAAGGGAAAACTAATAGCAATCAGCCCCAGAATTTT.

This clonotype showed up many times. This sequence joins TRBV28 and TRBJ1-2; D is perhaps TRBD1 (6 bases). Trimming shortened V by 6 bases and J by 5 bases, and 13 bases separated the two germline ends. The CDR3 is 13 residues long. Looked up from germline, CDR1 is MDHEN and CDR2 is SYDVKM. Here the CDR3 reads CASREQGWYGYTF. CDR3 nucleotides: TGTGCCAGCAGAGAACAGGGCTGGTATGGCTACACCTTC.

This clonotype was recorded at least ten times. This rearrangement joins TRBV28 to TRBJ1-5; D gene ambiguous. V was clipped by 4 bases and J by 15 bases, with 13 bases between them. The CDR3 runs to 11 residues. Germline V lookup: CDR1 MDHEN, CDR2 SYDVKM. CDR3 region: CASSYAASWHF. CDR3 DNA sequence: TGTGCCAGCAGTTATGCCGCCTCATGGCATTTT.

This clonotype was counted only a few times. The junction departs from the called germline gene at one end, perhaps through a read error. The genes are TRBV7-9 and TRBJ1-6, with 7 bases fitting TRBD1. Germline CDR1 is SEHNR and CDR2 is FQNEAQ (reference sequence). The CDR3 length is 14 residues. CDR3 coding DNA: TGTGCCAGCAGCTTAAGGGGGCGAAATTCACCCCTCAACTTT. The encoded protein is CASSLRGRNSPLNF.

The chain links TRBV2 to TRBJ2-1; 8 positions agree with TRBD1. This CDR3 has 14 amino acids. The V gene end was trimmed by 5 bases and the J gene end by 7 bases; junction bases not matched to a gene: 7. From germline, CDR1 is SNHLY and CDR2 FYNNEI. CDR3 nucleotide sequence: TGTGCCAGCAGTACCCGGACAGGGAGGAATGAGCAGTTCTTC. Its protein product is CASSTRTGRNEQFF.

This clonotype was recorded many times. V is TRBV6-5 and J is TRBJ2-3; D is undetermined. The V gene's germline CDR1 is MNHEY and CDR2 SVGAGI. Trimming took 6 bases from V and 2 from J, leaving 9 bases between them. This CDR3 has 13 amino acids. CDR3 amino acids: CASRRDPTDTQYF. CDR3 nucleotides: TGTGCCAGCAGACGCGACCCCACAGATACGCAGTATTTT.

The genes are TRBV27 and TRBJ2-5, with D unresolved. Germline lookup yields CDR1 MNHEY and CDR2 SMNVEV (reference sequence). The CDR3 is made up of 15 amino acids. The V and J ends lost 8 bases and 0 bases respectively, with 16 bases between them. The CDR3 loop reads CASGKNFPNQETQYF. Here the CDR3 DNA reads TGTGCCAGCGGAAAAAACTTCCCTAACCAAGAGACCCAGTACTTC.

There are many counts of this clonotype. The chain links TRBV5-1 to TRBJ1-2; no clear D. Germline CDR1 SGHRS, CDR2 YFSETQ. Trimming left V 2 bases short and J 4 bases short, with 9 bases between. The CDR3 loop spans 13 amino acids. CDR3 sequence (DNA): TGCGCCAGCAGCTTCGAGGCTTTCTATGGCTACACCTTC. As protein: CASSFEAFYGYTF.

There are many counts of this clonotype. The CDR3 bases are TGCGCCAGCAGCTTGGCTGGACAGGGAGGCACTGAAGCTTTCTTT. It translates to CASSLAGQGGTEAFF. V usage is TRBV5-1 and J usage is TRBJ1-1; 8 bases fit TRBD1. CDR3 length: 15 amino acids. CDR1 and CDR2 from the germline V gene are SGHRS and YFSETQ. The V segment lost 0 bases and the J segment 4 bases; nucleotides outside the gene matches: 5.

This clonotype was detected ten times or more. This chain connects TRBV4-3 to TRBJ2-5; a weak D match, TRBD2 (6 bases). Trimming stripped 0 bases from V and 5 bases from J, with 16 bases between. CDR3 length: 16 amino acids. Germline V gene lookup returns CDR1 LGHNA and CDR2 YSLEER. The CDR3: CASSQDPQGGGETQYF. Here the CDR3 DNA reads TGCGCCAGCAGCCAAGATCCCCAGGGAGGTGGGGAGACCCAGTACTTC.

This clonotype was found many times. This rearrangement joins TRBV20-1 to TRBJ2-5; tentative D call: TRBD2 (6 bases). V was clipped by 0 bases and J by 7 bases, with 9 bases between them. The CDR3 is made up of 12 amino acids. Germline V gene data show CDR1 as DFQATT and CDR2 as SNEGSKA (reference sequence). CDR3 in DNA: TGCAGTGCTAGAGATAACGGGGGGACCCAGTACTTC. The encoded protein is CSARDNGGTQYF.

This clonotype has a count of ten or more. V gene TRBV29-1 combines with J gene TRBJ1-2; D is perhaps TRBD1 (6 bases). CDR3 length: 12 residues. CDR1 SQVTM and CDR2 ANQGSEA come from the germline V gene. The ends were cut back, 1 base at V and 8 bases at J, with 11 bases in the middle. The CDR3 is CSVEGGTWGYTF. The CDR3 DNA is TGCAGCGTTGAAGGGGGGACATGGGGCTACACCTTC.

At least ten counts were recorded for this clonotype. This chain uses TRBV29-1 with TRBJ2-3; D might be TRBD1 (6 bases). Germline CDR1 and CDR2: SQVTM and ANQGSEA. CDR3 size: 15 residues. The germline V and J ends were trimmed by 2 bases and 6 bases, with 18 bases remaining between them. The CDR3 region has the DNA TGCAGCGTTGAAATGGGGGCCGGAATAGGTGATACGCAGTATTTT. Protein sequence: CSVEMGAGIGDTQYF.

With regard to this clonotype: One junction end disagrees with the germline gene, perhaps due to a read error. The rearrangement uses TRBV5-6 and TRBJ1-5; no reliable D call. The germline V gene encodes CDR1 SGHDT and CDR2 YYEEEE. The CDR3 contains 13 residues. Written as DNA, the CDR3 is TGTGCCAGCAGCTCATGTGGCCAGAAGCCCCAGAATTTT. It is translated as CASSSCGQKPQNF. Drawing the rest from reference TRBV5-6 and TRBJ1-5, the complete variable domain is DAGVTQSPTHLIKTRGQQVTLRCSPKSGHDTVSWYQQALGQGPQFIFQYYEEEERQRGNFPDRFSGHQFPNYSSELNVNALLLGDSALYLCASSSCGQKPQNFGDGTRLSIL.

This clonotype has a count of ten or more. The rearrangement uses TRBV7-2 and TRBJ2-1; the D is unclear. The CDR3 consists of 14 residues. V was cut by 1 base and J by 0 bases, with 4 bases left in between. Germline V CDR1 and CDR2: SGHTA, FQGNSA. The CDR3 loop is CASSLGSSYNEQFF. CDR3 nucleotide sequence: TGTGCCAGCAGCTTAGGAAGCTCCTACAATGAGCAGTTCTTC.